A selection of T cell receptor beta chains follows, all from one sample in a study of cytomegalovirus exposure and HLA in healthy donors. Measured with immunoSEQ multiplex PCR; TCRdb has only the in-frame clones, and not every one. The top ten clones hold roughly 13% of a sample with about 130,000 clones, more than 60% of them seen once. The sample comprised PBMCs. These receptors came from a woman aged 55-75 years in good health and CMV-seropositive. Both conserved end residues are part of each CDR3.

v_gene	j_gene	CDR3aa
TRBV19	TRBJ2-5	CASSMTGTQETQYF
TRBV10-3	TRBJ1-4	CAISDPGRVNEKLFF
TRBV11-2	TRBJ2-7	CASSATGQGYYEQYF
TRBV2	TRBJ2-4	CASSDPGVLAKNIQYF
TRBV25-1	TRBJ1-1	CASSEYRYFPGGDTEAFF
TRBV7-8	TRBJ2-5	CASSGSGTGKETQYF
TRBV6-5	TRBJ1-2	CASRKQGANNYGYTF
TRBV5-6	TRBJ2-7	CASSSGGISYEQYF
TRBV6-6	TRBJ2-1	CASSYPAGTYNEQFF
TRBV5-4	TRBJ1-3	CASSLDREPGNTIYF
TRBV7-2	TRBJ2-3	CASGRLGSTDTQYF
TRBV7-7	TRBJ2-3	CASSPRLAGGDTQYF
TRBV30	TRBJ1-6	CAWNREKNSPLHF
TRBV27	TRBJ2-7	CASSAGGFLYEQYF
TRBV4-3	TRBJ2-1	CASSQGLAGDYNEQFF
TRBV19	TRBJ1-4	CASSILQGGNEKLFF
TRBV19	TRBJ1-4	CASSIQGNVDEKLFF
TRBV6-6	TRBJ2-7	CASSYGPYEQYF
TRBV11-2	TRBJ2-3	CASSLGSGGVYTDTQYF
TRBV9	TRBJ1-5	CASSRDRGYQPQHF
TRBV5-4	TRBJ1-3	CASSLSPGTVPSGNTIYF
TRBV7-7	TRBJ2-5	CASSPAPATETQYF
TRBV30	TRBJ2-3	CAWSAGGSTDTQYF
TRBV7-2	TRBJ1-6	CASSQLRVNNSPLHF
TRBV7-2	TRBJ2-7	CASNPIGTSGNYEQYF
TRBV19	TRBJ1-3	CASRPQGSGANTIYF
TRBV30	TRBJ1-1	CAWSAQGDTEAFF
TRBV2	TRBJ2-3	CATMKGVRTDTQYF
TRBV27	TRBJ2-2	CASKIKQGGTGELFF
TRBV5-1	TRBJ1-1	CASSPRTLNTEAFF
TRBV6-5	TRBJ1-2	CATESRGKAGYTF
TRBV7-9	TRBJ2-1	CASSLSSGGYNEQFF
TRBV7-2	TRBJ2-3	CASSLAGGRTQYF
TRBV2	TRBJ1-2	CASSERTLSTF
TRBV2	TRBJ2-7	CASSEQRGTYEQYF
TRBV6-5	TRBJ1-2	CASSYGGPTGDDGYTF
TRBV19	TRBJ1-1	CASSISDTEAFF
TRBV19	TRBJ1-1	CASSLEGGTEAFF
TRBV7-2	TRBJ2-7	CASSPRTSGVNEQYF
TRBV7-2	TRBJ2-1	CASSFVEGGYNEQFF
TRBV13	NA	CASSHRGAGGSRSYEQYF